The next 22 T cell receptor beta chains were all read from a single sample in a study of preoperative IRX-2 immunotherapy in early breast cancer. Generated by immunoSEQ multiplex PCR, the TCRdb table keeps only in-frame clones and is missing some. The data contain around 43,000 clones, 70% to 85% of them seen just once; the ten biggest clones take up 1% to 1.5%. Treatment noted: preoperative locoregional IRX-2 cytokine immunotherapy. Here the sequenced sample was tumor tissue, taken after IRX-2 immunotherapy. The receptor source for this set is a human donor with breast cancer.

V gene TRBV5-1 combines with J gene TRBJ2-7, with a tentative D call TRBD2 (7 bases). CDR1 SGHRS and CDR2 YFSETQ come from the germline V gene. The length of the CDR3 is 14 residues. The ends were cut back, 2 bases at V and 4 bases at J, with 13 bases in the middle. The DNA for the CDR3 is TGCGCCAGCAGCTTCGGAAAGGGGGGGTACGAGCAGTACTTC. Amino acid sequence: CASSFGKGGYEQYF.

This clone was picked up one time. This chain connects TRBV6-8 to TRBJ1-1, with 9 bases that match TRBD1. V shed 6 bases and J 1 base; nucleotides not matched to a gene: 6. Germline CDR1 and CDR2: MNHGY and SAAAGT. The CDR3 has 15 amino acids. Written as DNA, the CDR3 is TGTGCCAGCAGGGAGGGACAGGGATGGAACACTGAAGCTTTCTTT. It specifies CASREGQGWNTEAFF.

The genes are TRBV5-1 and TRBJ2-3; 8 bases map to TRBD1. CDR3 length: 19 residues. The germline V gene has CDR1 SGHRS and CDR2 YFSETQ. V trimming: 4 bases; J trimming: 6 bases; junction bases outside the gene matches: 22. The CDR3 region has the DNA TGCGCCAGCAGCAGAAGACAGGGGACTTTCCCCTACGCTGTCGATACGCAGTATTTT. Its translation: CASSRRQGTFPYAVDTQYF.

The rearrangement links TRBV5-1 to TRBJ1-5; possibly TRBD1 for D (5 bases). Trimming removed 4 bases from V and 2 bases from J, with 10 bases in between. The CDR3 is 14 residues long. The germline V gene has CDR1 SGHRS and CDR2 YFSETQ. The CDR3 coding sequence is TGCGCCAGCAGCCGGGCGGGGGGCAATCAGCCCCAGCATTTT. Translating gives CASSRAGGNQPQHF.

A word on this clone: An end of the junction does not agree with germline; a read error may underlie this. The V call is TRBV30, the J call TRBJ1-2; weak D call: TRBD1 (5 bases). The CDR3 runs to 12 residues. Looked up from germline, CDR1 is GTSNPN and CDR2 is SVGIG (reference sequence). CDR3 region: CASSPQRGGDSF. CDR3 DNA: TGTGCCAGCAGCCCTCAGCGCGGGGGGGACTCCTTC.

Ten or more counts support this clone. The chain is built from TRBV6-8 and TRBJ2-3; 10 bases align to TRBD2. The CDR3 has 15 residues. In germline, CDR1 is MNHGY, CDR2 SAAAGT. With 5 bases clipped from V and 2 bases from J, the junction kept 4 bases outside the gene matches. CDR3 protein: CASSPSGRDTDTQYF. CDR3 coding DNA: TGTGCCAGCAGTCCGAGCGGGAGGGACACAGATACGCAGTATTTT.

The chain combines TRBV7-7 with TRBJ2-5; D is uncertain. Trimming took off 3 bases at V and 1 base at J, with 12 bases between the two ends. This CDR3 is 15 amino acids long. CDR1 and CDR2 (germline): SSHAT, FNYEAQ (reference sequence). The CDR3 coding sequence is TGTGCCAGCAGCTTCGGTCAGAGTATCCAAGAGACCCAGTACTTC. Translating it yields CASSFGQSIQETQYF. The variable domain in full, completed from reference TRBV7-7 and TRBJ2-5, reads GAGVSQSPRYKVTKRGQDVTLRCDPISSHATLYWYQQALGQGPEFLTYFNYEAQPDKSGLPSDRFSAERPEGSISTLTIQRTEQRDSAMYRCASSFGQSIQETQYFGPGTRLLVL.

This clone was detected once. V and J are TRBV10-1 and TRBJ2-2; weak D call: TRBD1 (6 bases). Germline CDR1 is WNHNN and CDR2 is SYGVQD (reference sequence). Trimming removed 0 bases from V and 4 bases from J, with 6 bases in between. The CDR3 contains 14 residues. The chain's CDR3 is CASSESGGTGELFF. As DNA, the CDR3 is TGCGCCAGCAGTGAGTCAGGGGGCACCGGGGAGCTGTTTTTT.

The gene calls are TRBV10-3 and TRBJ2-1; D is undetermined. V was cut by 2 bases and J by 5 bases, with 7 bases left in between. The CDR3 consists of 13 residues. The germline V gene encodes CDR1 ENHRY and CDR2 SYGVKD. The DNA of the CDR3 is TGTGCCATCAGTGAGACTATCCACAATGAGCAGTTCTTC. Protein product: CAISETIHNEQFF.

The V call is TRBV11-3, the J call TRBJ1-5; D uncertain. Trimming shortened V by 3 bases and J by 0 bases, and 9 bases separated the two germline ends. The CDR3 runs 15 residues. Germline V gives CDR1 SGHNT, CDR2 YENEEA. The CDR3 loop reads CASSFRRHSNQPQHF. For the CDR3, the DNA is TGTGCCAGCAGCTTTAGGCGCCATAGCAATCAGCCCCAGCATTTT.

V usage is TRBV19 and J usage is TRBJ2-6; D possibly corresponds to TRBD2 (6 bases). Germline-derived CDR1 and CDR2 are LNHDA and SQIVND (reference sequence). Trimming cost V 5 bases and J 0 bases, with 11 bases left between them. The CDR3 spans 16 residues. The CDR3 region is CASSLAPNSGANVLTF. The DNA for the CDR3 is TGTGCCAGTAGTCTAGCGCCAAACTCTGGGGCCAACGTCCTGACTTTC.

The chain is built from TRBV7-6 and TRBJ1-2, with unresolved D. Looked up from germline, CDR1 is SGHVS and CDR2 is FNYEAQ. Trimming cost V 5 bases and J 1 base, with 14 bases left between them. CDR3 length: 15 residues. CDR3 in DNA: TGTGCCAGCAGCCCGGAGGTCCTTCTTAACTATGGCTACACCTTC. It codes for CASSPEVLLNYGYTF.

The rearrangement links TRBV11-3 to TRBJ2-1, with 7 bases aligning to TRBD2. V gave up 4 bases and J gave up 9 bases; unmatched junction bases: 15. Per the germline V gene, CDR1 is SGHNT and CDR2 is YENEEA. The CDR3 has 16 amino acids. The CDR3 DNA is TGTGCCAGCAGCTCCAATCTCGGACTAGGAGGGAGTGAGCAGTTCTTC. This codes for CASSSNLGLGGSEQFF.

This clone was counted a few times. The chain combines TRBV11-3 with TRBJ2-4; the D is unclear. V lost 5 bases, J lost 7 bases, and 18 bases lay in between. Per the germline V gene, CDR1 is SGHNT and CDR2 is YENEEA. The CDR3 loop spans 15 amino acids. CDR3 DNA sequence: TGTGCCAGCAGCACCTCGGTAGTCGAAGGTAACATTCAGTACTTC. Translating gives CASSTSVVEGNIQYF.

This clone occurred a few times. The J gene is TRBJ1-6, the V gene TRBV6-8, with D maybe TRBD1 (6 bases). The V gene lost 1 base and the J gene lost 10 bases, with 11 bases spanning the gap. Germline loops: CDR1 MNHGY, CDR2 SAAAGT. CDR3 length: 14 amino acids. The CDR3 is CASSYWTEDSPLHF. The CDR3 nucleotides read TGTGCCAGCAGTTACTGGACAGAGGACTCACCCCTCCACTTT.

The chain recombines TRBV6-8 with TRBJ1-2, with D perhaps TRBD1 (5 bases). The germline V gene has CDR1 MNHGY and CDR2 SAAAGT. Between the trimmed V and J ends, which lost 7 bases and 7 bases, there was a span of 22 bases. The CDR3 contains 15 residues. CDR3: CASTHRVIAGGGYTF. DNA of the CDR3: TGTGCCAGCACCCACCGGGTGATCGCCGGGGGTGGCTACACCTTC.

The chain recombines TRBV4-1 with TRBJ1-2, with 8 bases matching TRBD1. The CDR3 spans 16 residues. Germline V lookup: CDR1 MGHRA, CDR2 YSYEKL. Trimming cost V 2 bases and J 2 bases; bases outside gene matches: 7. The CDR3 bases are TGCGCCAGCAGCCAACACAGGACAGGGAGAAACTATGGCTACACCTTC. Translation: CASSQHRTGRNYGYTF.

This clone occurred once. The chain employs TRBV5-1 and TRBJ2-7, with D uncertain. Trimming took off 0 bases at V and 0 bases at J, with 10 bases between the two ends. CDR1 is SGHRS, CDR2 YFSETQ, per germline. There are 15 residues in the CDR3. CDR3 nucleotides: TGCGCCAGCAGCTTGGACAGAACAATCTCCTACGAGCAGTACTTC. Its translation: CASSLDRTISYEQYF.

J is TRBJ2-5 and V is TRBV10-3; no clear D. Germline V gene sequence: CDR1 ENHRY, CDR2 SYGVKD. There are 14 residues in the CDR3. Trimming took 4 bases from V and 1 from J, leaving 10 bases between them. Here the CDR3 reads CAISGGLSQETQYF. DNA of the CDR3: TGTGCCATCAGTGGTGGGTTGAGCCAAGAGACCCAGTACTTC.

V gene TRBV6-8 combines with J gene TRBJ2-1, with D uncertain. Germline CDR1 and CDR2: MNHGY and SAAAGT. The CDR3 extends over 12 amino acids. V was pared by 10 bases and J by 3 bases, with 10 bases between. As DNA, the CDR3 is TGTGCCATCAGCGCTAACTACAATGAGCAGTTCTTC. Protein: CAISANYNEQFF.

The rearrangement uses TRBV10-2 and TRBJ2-6; the match to TRBD1 covers 9 bases. The ends lost 2 bases at V and 2 bases at J; junction bases unmatched: 7. The CDR3 is 18 amino acids. Per the germline V gene, CDR1 is WSHSY and CDR2 is SAAADI. CDR3 bases: TGCGCCAGCAGTGAGATCTCCGGGACAGGGCCTGGGGCCAACGTCCTGACTTTC. This codes for CASSEISGTGPGANVLTF.

Points on this clone: At one end the junction does not follow the germline gene, possibly because of a read error. The chain links TRBV5-1 to TRBJ2-5; D is uncertain. The CDR3 is 15 residues long. Per germline, CDR1 SGHRS and CDR2 YFSETQ. In DNA, the CDR3 is TGCGCCAGCAGCCTGTCGGGCCAGATCCAAGGGACCCAGTACTTC. Its translation is CASSLSGQIQGTQYF.